This TCR beta chain was sequenced in a study of shared clonotypes between healthy human individuals. Study summary: Each donor had three CD4 naive, three CD4 memory, two CD8 naive and one CD8 memory plate.

Study-wide results and limits: Naive subsets generally had larger estimated richness than memory subsets.

The germline CDR1 and CDR2 sequences are LGHNT and FRNRAP. The length of the CDR3 is 21 residues. With 3 bases clipped from V and 0 bases from J, the junction kept 21 bases outside the gene matches. The method was immunoSEQ multiplex PCR; TCRdb's version includes in-frame clones alone and lacks a portion of them. This table holds more than 600,000 clones, approximately 90% found once. This clone appeared a few times. Its antigen is currently unknown. Naive-designated CD8 cells lacked CD45RO, were positively enriched for CCR7, and omitted terminally differentiated effector memory CD45RA+ cells. The V call is TRBV12-5, the J call TRBJ2-7, with 9 bases lining up with TRBD2. Sequenced input: naive CD8+ T cells sorted from blood. The receptor was isolated from a man younger than 45 in good health. The CDR3 DNA sequence: TGTGCTAGTGGTTTTAACAATACCCCGGGACTAGCAACTACAAGCTCCTACGAGCAGTACTTC. Residues: CASGFNNTPGLATTSSYEQYF.